The 16 T cell receptor beta chains below were found in one sample sequenced in a study of blood T cell repertoires in COVID-19. Produced via immunoSEQ multiplex PCR; TCRdb's table is partial and in-frame only. Of fewer than 250,000 clones listed, roughly 81% are singletons. Sequences were obtained from peripheral blood. The source is a woman aged 45-60 years with active or convalescent COVID-19.

As for this clone: The same CDR3 arises from other DNA sequences in this sample as well. V usage is TRBV20-1 and J usage is TRBJ2-7, with D unresolved. The CDR3 contains 11 residues. Looked up from germline, CDR1 is DFQATT and CDR2 is SNEGSKA (reference sequence). Trimming removed 1 base at V and 4 bases at J, with 5 bases between. The CDR3: CSARGSYEQYF. The CDR3 region has the DNA TGCAGTGCTAGAGGGAGTTACGAGCAGTACTTC.

The chain couples TRBV2 to TRBJ1-1, with unresolved D. Trimming removed 4 bases from V and 5 bases from J, with 11 bases in between. Germline V lookup: CDR1 SNHLY, CDR2 FYNNEI. This CDR3 has 13 amino acids. The CDR3 protein is CASSAASGTEAFF. The CDR3 DNA reads as TGTGCCAGCAGTGCCGCGTCGGGGACTGAAGCTTTCTTT. The full variable domain, completed using reference TRBV2 and TRBJ1-1, is EPEVTQTPSHQVTQMGQEVILRCVPISNHLYFYWYRQILGQKVEFLVSFYNNEISEKSEIFDDQFSVERPDGSNFTLKIRSTKLEDSAMYFCASSAASGTEAFFGQGTRLTVV.

This clone was seen once. This chain connects TRBV5-1 to TRBJ2-1; TRBD2 is a possible D gene (5 bases). Germline CDR1 and CDR2: SGHRS and YFSETQ. V was clipped by 4 bases and J by 6 bases, with 17 bases between them. The CDR3 is 15 residues long. The CDR3 coding sequence is TGCGCCAGCAGCGGGCGGGCAACTCAACCCAATGAGCAGTTCTTC. As protein: CASSGRATQPNEQFF.

The chain employs TRBV18 and TRBJ2-1; tentatively, D is TRBD1 (6 bases). Germline loops: CDR1 KGHSH, CDR2 LQKENI. V was pared by 4 bases and J by 5 bases, with 12 bases between. The CDR3 has 14 amino acids. The CDR3 DNA reads TGTGCCAGCTCACGACGACAGGACCACAATGAGCAGTTCTTC. Translated: CASSRRQDHNEQFF.

The CDR3 protein is CASSEQSARSGNTIYF. In DNA, the CDR3 is TGTGCCAGCAGTGAACAGTCTGCCCGCTCTGGAAACACCATATATTTT. The genes are TRBV2 and TRBJ1-3; the D is unclear. Germline CDR1 and CDR2: SNHLY and FYNNEI. With 2 bases removed from V and 0 bases from J, the gap between germline ends came to 11 bases. This CDR3 has 16 amino acids.

This chain joins TRBV6-1 and TRBJ1-4; D gene unclear. There are 14 residues in the CDR3. The ends were cut back, 1 base at V and 4 bases at J, with 7 bases in the middle. Germline CDR1 is MNHNS and CDR2 is SASEGT. The CDR3, as DNA: TGTGCCAGCAGTGAAGACAGCCTTAATGAAAAACTGTTTTTT. It specifies CASSEDSLNEKLFF.

This sequence joins TRBV25-1 and TRBJ2-3; D remains unclear. Looked up from germline, CDR1 is MGHDK and CDR2 is SYGVNS. The CDR3 runs 16 residues. The V end lost 3 bases, the J end lost 5 bases, and 18 bases lay between the germline ends. This CDR3 is CASSDVFGDDLDTQYF. CDR3 DNA sequence: TGTGCCAGCAGTGATGTCTTTGGAGACGATCTAGATACGCAGTATTTT.

This clone came up many times. The gene calls are TRBV4-1 and TRBJ1-2; 12 bases line up with TRBD1. This CDR3 is 18 amino acids long. J gave up 1 base and V 0 bases, and 6 bases lay outside the gene matches. CDR1 is MGHRA and CDR2 is YSYEKL in the germline V gene. As DNA, the CDR3 is TGCGCCAGCAGCCAAGAAGGGGACAGGGGGCCACTTAACTATGGCTACACCTTC. Translation gives CASSQEGDRGPLNYGYTF.

V is TRBV28 and J is TRBJ1-1; D gene unclear. V was shortened by 6 bases and J by 1 base, with 15 bases between the two germline ends. The CDR3 totals 15 residues. Germline V gene lookup returns CDR1 MDHEN and CDR2 SYDVKM. CDR3 amino acids: CASRTTASGNTEAFF. In nucleotides, the CDR3 is TGTGCCAGCAGGACTACCGCCAGCGGGAACACTGAAGCTTTCTTT.

This rearrangement joins TRBV7-3 to TRBJ2-5; D might be TRBD2 (6 bases). Trimming shortened V by 5 bases and J by 2 bases, and 18 bases separated the two germline ends. Germline V CDR1 and CDR2: SGHTA, FQGTGA. The CDR3 sequence is 16 residues long. CDR3 coding DNA: TGTGCCAGCAGCCCCACCCGGCTAGCGTCTCAAGAGACCCAGTACTTC. Amino acid sequence: CASSPTRLASQETQYF.

This clone was observed a single time. V gene TRBV6-2 or TRBV6-3 combines with J gene TRBJ2-4, with D possibly TRBD2 on 6 matching bases. In germline, CDR1 is MNHEY, CDR2 SVGEGT. V was cut by 2 bases and J by 13 bases, with 15 bases left in between. The CDR3 loop spans 13 amino acids. CDR3 loop: CASSYGGKGFQYF. CDR3 sequence (DNA): TGTGCCAGCAGTTACGGCGGGAAGGGCTTCCAGTACTTC.

This sequence joins TRBV5-1 and TRBJ2-7, with 10 bases matching TRBD1. Unmatched junction bases numbered 4, after V lost 1 base and J lost 0 bases. CDR1 and CDR2 (germline): SGHRS, YFSETQ. CDR3 size: 16 residues. The CDR3 nucleotides read TGCGCCAGCAGCTTGAGGGACAGGGGATTCTCCTACGAGCAGTACTTC. This encodes CASSLRDRGFSYEQYF.

This clone has just one count. The chain uses TRBV2 and TRBJ2-2, with TRBD2 identical over 7 bases. V was clipped by 4 bases and J by 6 bases; unmatched bases: 5. The CDR3 length is 14 residues. Germline lookup yields CDR1 SNHLY and CDR2 FYNNEI. CDR3 sequence reads: CASSAAGEPGELFF. The CDR3 nucleotides read TGTGCCAGCAGTGCGGCGGGGGAACCCGGGGAGCTGTTTTTT. The variable domain in full, completed from reference TRBV2 and TRBJ2-2, reads EPEVTQTPSHQVTQMGQEVILRCVPISNHLYFYWYRQILGQKVEFLVSFYNNEISEKSEIFDDQFSVERPDGSNFTLKIRSTKLEDSAMYFCASSAAGEPGELFFGEGSRLTVL.

The rearrangement uses TRBV9 and TRBJ2-2; weak D call: TRBD1 (7 bases). The CDR3 length is 16 residues. The ends were cut back, 2 bases at V and 5 bases at J, with 16 bases in the middle. Per the germline V gene, CDR1 is SGDLS and CDR2 is YYNGEE. The CDR3 DNA sequence: TGTGCCAGCAGCGTGACGGACAGGACTAATACCGGGGAGCTGTTTTTT. The encoded protein is CASSVTDRTNTGELFF.

V usage is TRBV9 and J usage is TRBJ1-1, with TRBD1 identical over 9 bases. CDR3 length: 15 residues. Germline lookup yields CDR1 SGDLS and CDR2 YYNGEE. The V segment lost 3 bases and the J segment 1 base; nucleotides outside the gene matches: 4. The DNA of the CDR3 is TGTGCCAGCAGCGCCGAGGACAGGGGGAACACTGAAGCTTTCTTT. This codes for CASSAEDRGNTEAFF.

This clone was counted a single time. J is TRBJ1-4 and V is TRBV5-5; weak D call: TRBD1 (5 bases). This CDR3 region has 15 residues. Deletions cut 0 bases from V and 8 bases from J, with 14 bases between. Germline CDR1 is SGHKS and CDR2 is YYEKEE (reference sequence). CDR3 in DNA: TGTGCCAGCAGCTTGGCGGAGGGGTGGCGAGAAAAACTGTTTTTT. This translates into CASSLAEGWREKLFF.